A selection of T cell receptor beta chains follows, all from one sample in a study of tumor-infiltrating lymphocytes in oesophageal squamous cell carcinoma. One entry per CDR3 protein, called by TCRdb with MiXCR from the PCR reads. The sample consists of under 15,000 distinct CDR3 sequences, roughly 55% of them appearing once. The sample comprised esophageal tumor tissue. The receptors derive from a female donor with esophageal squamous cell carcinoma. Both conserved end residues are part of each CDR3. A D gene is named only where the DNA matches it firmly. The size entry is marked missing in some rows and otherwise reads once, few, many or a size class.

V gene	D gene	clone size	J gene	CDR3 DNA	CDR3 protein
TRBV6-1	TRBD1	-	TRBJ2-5	TGTGCCAGCAGAACCGGGACAGAAGAGACCCAGTACTTC	CASRTGTEETQYF
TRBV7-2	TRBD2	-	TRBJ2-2	TGTGCCAGCAGCCCGGGACTAGCGGAGGGGTCTAGCACCGGGGAGCTGTTTTTT	CASSPGLAEGSSTGELFF
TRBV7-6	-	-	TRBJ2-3	TGTGCCAGCGCTGTTTCAAGGAGCACAGATACGCAGTATTTT	CASAVSRSTDTQYF
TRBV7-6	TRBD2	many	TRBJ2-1	TGTGCCAGCAGCTTAGCCACGGCTAGCGGGAGCAATGAGCAGTTCTTC	CASSLATASGSNEQFF
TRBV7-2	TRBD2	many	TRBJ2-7	TGTGCCAGCAGCTTACGAGGGCGGGGGGCGCCCGTTGCCTACGAGCAGTACTTC	CASSLRGRGAPVAYEQYF
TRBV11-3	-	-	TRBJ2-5	TGTGCCAGCAGCTCCCGTTCCGGGGATAGCGAGACCCAGTACTTC	CASSSRSGDSETQYF
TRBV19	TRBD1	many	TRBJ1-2	TGTGCCAGTAGTAGGGGGACAGGGGATGGCTACACCTTC	CASSRGTGDGYTF
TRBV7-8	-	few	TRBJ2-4	TGTGCCAGCAGCTTAGTTCCCTCCGGGACCGCGAGGAACATTCAGTACTTC	CASSLVPSGTARNIQYF
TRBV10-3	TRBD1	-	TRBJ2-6	TGTGCCATCACCCTGGGACAGGGAGAGGCCAACGTCCTGACTTTC	CAITLGQGEANVLTF
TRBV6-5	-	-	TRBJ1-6	TGTGCCAGCAGTCGGACAGTTTACTACGAGCAGTACTTT	CASSRTVYYEQYF
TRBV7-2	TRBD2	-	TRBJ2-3	TGTGCCAGCAGCAAGCAGGGGTCGGGACTAGCGGTCGGAGATACGCAGTATTTT	CASSKQGSGLAVGDTQYF
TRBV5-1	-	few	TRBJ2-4	TGCGCCAGCAGCGCAGACAGGTACAATGAGCAGTACTTC	CASSADRYNEQYF
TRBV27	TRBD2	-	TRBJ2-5	TGTGCCAGCAGTAAGCTAGCGGGAGGGCACAATGAGCAGTACTTC	CASSKLAGGHNEQYF
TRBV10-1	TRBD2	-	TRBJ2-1	TGCGCCAGCAGTGAGTCGTCGAGCGGGAGTATAGGTGAGCAGTTCTTC	CASSESSSGSIGEQFF
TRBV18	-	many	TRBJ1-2	TGTGCCAGCTCCCTCCCTGAAGCTCGTGGCTACACCTTC	CASSLPEARGYTF
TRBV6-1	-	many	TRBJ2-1	TGTGCCAGCAGTCCATTCGGACAGTTGGGCTACAATGAGCAGTTCTTC	CASSPFGQLGYNEQFF
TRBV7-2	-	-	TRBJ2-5	TGTGCCAGCAGCTTAAACTGGGAGGAGACCCAGTACTTC	CASSLNWEETQYF
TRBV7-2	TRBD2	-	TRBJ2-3	TGTGCCAGCAGCCCTCCGGGACTAGGAACAGATACGCAGTATTTT	CASSPPGLGTDTQYF
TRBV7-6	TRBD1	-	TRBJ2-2	TGTGCCAGCAGCTTAAGGGCTCCGACAGGGGGCACCGGGGAGCTGTTTTTT	CASSLRAPTGGTGELFF
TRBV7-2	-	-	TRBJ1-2	TGTGCCAGCAGCTCAAGTTATAACTATGGCTACACCTTC	CASSSSYNYGYTF
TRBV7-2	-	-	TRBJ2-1	TGTGCCAGCAGCTTAGACAGCGGACCCTACAATGAGCAGTTCTTC	CASSLDSGPYNEQFF
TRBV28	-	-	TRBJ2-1	TGTGCCAGCAATCGGCTAGCGTCCCAAGAGACCCAGTTCTTC	CASNRLASQETQFF
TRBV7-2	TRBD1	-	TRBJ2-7	TGTGCCAGCAGCTCGACAGGGGGCTACGAGCAGTACTTC	CASSSTGGYEQYF
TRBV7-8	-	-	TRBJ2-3	TGTGCCAGCAGCTCAGGGAAGAATACGCAGTATTTT	CASSSGKNTQYF
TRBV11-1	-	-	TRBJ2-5	TGTGCCAGCATCAGGACCCTGCAAGAGACCCAGTACTTC	CASIRTLQETQYF
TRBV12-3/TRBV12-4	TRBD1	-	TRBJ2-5	TGTGCCAGCAGCCCGGGACAGGGGGAGGGGACCCAGTACTTC	CASSPGQGEGTQYF
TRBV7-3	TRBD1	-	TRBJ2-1	TGTGCCAGCAGCTTACGGACAGGGATGCAGTTCTTC	CASSLRTGMQFF
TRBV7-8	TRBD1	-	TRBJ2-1	TGTGCCAGCAGGCGTCGGACAGGGGGAATGTATGAGCAGTTCTTC	CASRRRTGGMYEQFF
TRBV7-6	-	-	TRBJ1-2	TGTGCCAGCAGCTTAGAATACGGGAGTGGCTACACCTTC	CASSLEYGSGYTF
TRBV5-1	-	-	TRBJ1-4	TGCGCCAGCAGCTTGTTGGGTTCTAATGAAAAACTGTTTTTT	CASSLLGSNEKLFF
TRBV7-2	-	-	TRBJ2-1	TGTGCCAGCAGCTTAGCCTCAGAGCGAGGCGGGCAGTTCTTC	CASSLASERGGQFF
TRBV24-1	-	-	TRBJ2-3	TGTGCCACCAGTGACCCAGATCCTAGCGGCACAGATACGCAGTATTTT	CATSDPDPSGTDTQYF
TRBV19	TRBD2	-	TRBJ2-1	TGTGCCAGCGGGCGGGAGGGCCCCAATGAGCAGTTCTTC	CASGREGPNEQFF
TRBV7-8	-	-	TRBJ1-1	TGTGCCAGCAGCTTAGGTGACAGTAACACTGAAGCTTTCTTT	CASSLGDSNTEAFF
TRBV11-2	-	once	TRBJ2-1	TGTGCCAGCAGCTCCTCTCGCAATGAGCAGTTCTTC	CASSSSRNEQFF
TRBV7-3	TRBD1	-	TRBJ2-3	TGTGCCAGCGCTCGACAGGGTGGGAGCACAGATACGCAGTATTTT	CASARQGGSTDTQYF
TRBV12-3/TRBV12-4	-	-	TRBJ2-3	TGTGCCAGCAGTTGGGCAGGGGCAGATACGCAGTATTTT	CASSWAGADTQYF
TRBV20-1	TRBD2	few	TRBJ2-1	TGCAGTGCATCCGGGGGGGAAGTCAATGAGCAGTTCTTC	CSASGGEVNEQFF
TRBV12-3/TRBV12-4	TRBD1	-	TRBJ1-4	TGTGCCAGCAGTTTAAGGGGACAGGGGTATGAAAAACTGTTTTTT	CASSLRGQGYEKLFF
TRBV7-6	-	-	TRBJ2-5	TGTGCCAGCAGAGACGGGAGCAAACCGCTGGGGGAGACCCAGTACTTC	CASRDGSKPLGETQYF
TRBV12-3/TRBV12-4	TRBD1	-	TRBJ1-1	TGTGCCAGCAGCCGAGGACAGGGAGGGAACACTGAAGCTTTCTTT	CASSRGQGGNTEAFF
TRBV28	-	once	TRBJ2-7	TGTGCCAGCAGTATCTTTCTAGCTCCCCTAGGGCGCGAGCAGTACTTC	CASSIFLAPLGREQYF
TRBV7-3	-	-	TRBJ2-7	TGTGCCAGCAGCTTAGCTTCAGGTCCCGAGCAGTACTTC	CASSLASGPEQYF
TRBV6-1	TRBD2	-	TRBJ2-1	TGTGCCAGCAGTAAGGGACTACAGAGCTCCTACAATGAGCAGTTCTTC	CASSKGLQSSYNEQFF
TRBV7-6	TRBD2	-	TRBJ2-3	TGTGCCAGCAGGTCAGGGACTAGCGGGAAGGATACGCAGTATTTT	CASRSGTSGKDTQYF
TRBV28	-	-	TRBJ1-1	TGTGCCAGCAGTTCCATCAGGGGGAACACTGAAGCTTTCTTT	CASSSIRGNTEAFF
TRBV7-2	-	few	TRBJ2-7	TGTGCCAGCAGCTTAGAGAGAAAGGTCGAGCAGTACTTC	CASSLERKVEQYF
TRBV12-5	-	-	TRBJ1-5	TGTGCTAGTGGTTTGGAAGGGGTCTATTATCAGCCCCAGCATTTT	CASGLEGVYYQPQHF
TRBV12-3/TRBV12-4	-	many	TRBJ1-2	TGTGCCAGCAGTTTGGGACACAACTATGGCTACACCTTC	CASSLGHNYGYTF
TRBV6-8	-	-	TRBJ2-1	TGTGCCAGCAGTTACTCGATCAAAAATGAGCAGTTCTTC	CASSYSIKNEQFF
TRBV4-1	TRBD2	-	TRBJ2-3	TGTGCCAGCAGCCAAGATCGGGGGTTCGAGAGCGGGAGTGGAATAGATACGCAGTATTTT	CASSQDRGFESGSGIDTQYF